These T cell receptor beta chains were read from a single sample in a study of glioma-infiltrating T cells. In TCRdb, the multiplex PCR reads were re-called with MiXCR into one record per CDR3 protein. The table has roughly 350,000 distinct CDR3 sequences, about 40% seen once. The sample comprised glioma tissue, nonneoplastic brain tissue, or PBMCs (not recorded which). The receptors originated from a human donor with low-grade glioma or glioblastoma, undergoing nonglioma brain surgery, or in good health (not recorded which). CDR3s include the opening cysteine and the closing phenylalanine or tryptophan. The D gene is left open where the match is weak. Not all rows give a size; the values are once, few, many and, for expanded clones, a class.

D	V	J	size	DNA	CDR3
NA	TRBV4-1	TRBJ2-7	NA	TGCGCCAGCAGCCTTGACAGTAACTCCTACGAGCAGTACTTC	CASSLDSNSYEQYF
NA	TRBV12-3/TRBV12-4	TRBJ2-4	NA	TGTGCCAGCAGCTTCTCCGCGGGGGCGGCCAAAAACATTCAGTACTTC	CASSFSAGAAKNIQYF
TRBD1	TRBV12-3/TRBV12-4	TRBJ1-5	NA	TGTGCCAGCAGTTTGGCGACAGGGGATGGCGATCAGCCCCAGCATTTT	CASSLATGDGDQPQHF
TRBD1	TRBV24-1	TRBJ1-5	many	TGTGCCACCACTTCCGGGACAGGGGGTCAGCCCCAGCATTTT	CATTSGTGGQPQHF
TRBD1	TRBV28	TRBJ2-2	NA	TGTGCCAGCAAGTCAGGAGACAGGGAAGCCGGGGAGCTGTTTTTT	CASKSGDREAGELFF
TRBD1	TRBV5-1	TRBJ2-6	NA	TGCGCCAGCAGTCCTCTCGGGACAGGGACCTCTGGGGCCAACGTCCTGACTTTC	CASSPLGTGTSGANVLTF
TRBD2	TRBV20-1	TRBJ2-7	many	TGCAGTGCTTCGACTAGCGGGAGGCCCCACGAGCAGTACTTC	CSASTSGRPHEQYF
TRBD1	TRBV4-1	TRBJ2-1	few	TGCGCCAGCAGCCGACGCCGGACAGGGGAATATGAGCAGTTCTTC	CASSRRRTGEYEQFF
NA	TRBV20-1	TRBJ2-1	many	TGCAGTGCTAGCCCGCGGGATCGATACAATGAGCAGTTCTTC	CSASPRDRYNEQFF
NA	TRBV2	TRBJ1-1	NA	TGTGCCATCCGCCGGTCGTCTGGAAACACTGAAGCTTTCTTT	CAIRRSSGNTEAFF
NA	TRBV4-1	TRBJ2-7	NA	TGCGCCAGCAGCCAACCGGGACCGAGTTCCGGCGAGCAGTACTTC	CASSQPGPSSGEQYF
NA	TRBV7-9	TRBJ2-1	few	TGTGCCAACCAGGGGTTGCCCTACAATGAGCAGTTCTTC	CANQGLPYNEQFF
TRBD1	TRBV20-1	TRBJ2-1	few	TGCAGTGCTAGAGATAGGACAGGGATTTACAATGAGCAGTTCTTC	CSARDRTGIYNEQFF
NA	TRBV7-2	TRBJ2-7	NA	TGTGCCAGCAGCCCCCGGGCCATGCGGACCCCCTACGAGCAGTACTTC	CASSPRAMRTPYEQYF
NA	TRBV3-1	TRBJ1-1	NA	TGTGTCAGCAGCCTTCTAGGGGCGGGGTCTGCCACTGAAGCTTTCTTT	CVSSLLGAGSATEAFF
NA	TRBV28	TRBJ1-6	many	TGTGCCACCCGTGTTCGCCTTGGAAATTCACCCCTCCACTTT	CATRVRLGNSPLHF
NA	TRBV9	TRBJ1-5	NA	TGTGCCAGCAGCGTAGAGGGCAGCAATCAGCCCCAGCATTTT	CASSVEGSNQPQHF
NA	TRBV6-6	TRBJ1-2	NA	TGTGCCAGCAGTTACTCCCGGCAGGGAGAAGGCTACACCTTC	CASSYSRQGEGYTF
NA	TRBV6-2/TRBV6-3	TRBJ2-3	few	TGTGCCAGCAGGACACTAGCTGCTAGCACAGATACGCAGTATTTT	CASRTLAASTDTQYF
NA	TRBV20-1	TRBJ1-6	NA	TGCAGTGCTAGACCGAAGGACATAAATAATTCACCCCTCCACTTT	CSARPKDINNSPLHF
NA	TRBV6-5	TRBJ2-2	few	TGTGCCAGCAGGGATGTTGCGAACACCGGGGAGCTGTTTTTT	CASRDVANTGELFF
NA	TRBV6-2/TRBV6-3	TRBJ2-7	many	TGTGCCAGCAGTAACCCGGGACTCCCCCCTAGCCAGCAGTACTTC	CASSNPGLPPSQQYF
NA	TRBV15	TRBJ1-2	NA	TGTGCCACCAGCAGAGATTTAGAGCAGTCCTATGGCTACACCTTC	CATSRDLEQSYGYTF
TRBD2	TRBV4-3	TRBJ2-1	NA	TGCGCCAGCAGCCAAGATCAAGTTTTATGGCGGGAGAACCCATACAATGAGCAGTTCTTC	CASSQDQVLWRENPYNEQFF
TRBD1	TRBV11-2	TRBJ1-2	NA	TGTGCCAGCAGCTTAGATGGAGCTTTGACAGGGAAGGACTATGGCTACACCTTC	CASSLDGALTGKDYGYTF
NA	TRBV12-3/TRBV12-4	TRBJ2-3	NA	TGTGCCAGCAGCCGAAGTCTCCCCCCCACAGATACGCAGTATTTT	CASSRSLPPTDTQYF
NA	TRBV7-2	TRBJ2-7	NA	TGTGCCAGCTTGAGGGAGACAGGACCCTACAAGCAGTACTTC	CASLRETGPYKQYF
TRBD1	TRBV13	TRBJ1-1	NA	TGTGCCAGCAGCATTGGGGACAGTCACACTGAAGCTTTCTTT	CASSIGDSHTEAFF
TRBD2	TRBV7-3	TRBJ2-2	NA	TGTGCCAGCAGCCCGGGACTAGCGGGAGGACCGGACACCGGGGAGCTGTTTTTT	CASSPGLAGGPDTGELFF
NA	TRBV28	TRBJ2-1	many	TGTGCCAGCAGTACCCCAGGGGTTTACAATGAGCAGTTCTTC	CASSTPGVYNEQFF
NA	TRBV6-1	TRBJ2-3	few	TGTGCCAGCAGCCCTCGGGGCAACACAGATACGCAGTATTTT	CASSPRGNTDTQYF
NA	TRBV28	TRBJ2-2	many	TGTGCCAGCAGACTTGGAGGCCCCCTTCTAGCGAGTGAGCTGTTTTTT	CASRLGGPLLASELFF
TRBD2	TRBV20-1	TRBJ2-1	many	TGCAGTGCTGCGAGGACTAGCGGTAAACCCTACAATGAGCAGTTCTTC	CSAARTSGKPYNEQFF
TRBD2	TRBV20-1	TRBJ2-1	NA	TGCAGTGCTTCGGGACTAGCGGGAAGCTATGAGCAGTTCTTC	CSASGLAGSYEQFF
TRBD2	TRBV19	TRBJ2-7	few	TGTGCCAGTAGTCTGGGGACTAGCGTCTCCTACGAGCAGTACTTC	CASSLGTSVSYEQYF
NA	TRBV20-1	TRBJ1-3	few	TGCAGTGCTGGTGGAGGTGGGGCCGGCTCTGGAAACACCATATATTTT	CSAGGGGAGSGNTIYF
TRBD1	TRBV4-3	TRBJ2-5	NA	TGCGCCAGCAGCCATACCATCGAGGGGGCCCAAGAGACCCAGTACTTC	CASSHTIEGAQETQYF